The present entry profiles one T cell receptor beta chain with its context. Its antigen is unknown. The V and J ends lost 0 bases and 0 bases respectively, with 10 bases between them. The CDR3 is 16 residues long. CDR1 is SGDLS, CDR2 YYNGEE, per germline. This entry comes from a study of CD8 T cell repertoires and HIV-1 epitope variants. Repertoires were generated with immunoSEQ multiplex PCR, while TCRdb's copy carries only in-frame clones and drops some. The sample consists of under 2,500 clones, 73% of them appearing once. This sequence originates from a male donor with HIV. Specimen: cultured CD8+ T cells derived from PBMCs. The V and J genes are TRBV9 and TRBJ2-1; no clear D gene. CDR3 sequence (DNA): TGTGCCAGCAGCGTAGAAGCCGGTAGCTCCTACAATGAGCAGTTCTTC. This codes for CASSVEAGSSYNEQFF.